This T cell receptor beta chain was recorded in a study of T-cell reconstitution after alpha-beta-depleted transplantation in children. The trim removed 0 bases at V and 9 bases at J, leaving 10 bases unmatched. The germline V gene encodes CDR1 LGHNA and CDR2 YSLEER. The CDR3 contains 16 residues. Using unique molecular identifiers, the investigators prepared the TCRbeta library. TCRdb recomputed calls from the PCR reads with MiXCR, one row per CDR3 protein. The table records some 300,000 distinct CDR3 sequences, 10% of them present only once. Material: PBMCs from the stem cell graft donor, obtained from the stem cell graft. The rearrangement uses TRBV4-3 and TRBJ2-1, with 8 bases fitting TRBD2. The sequence was obtained from a human donor who donated a stem cell graft to a child with acute lymphoblastic leukemia. This CDR3 is CASSQDRVAGFSEQFF. CDR3 DNA: TGCGCCAGCAGCCAAGATCGGGTAGCGGGGTTTAGTGAGCAGTTCTTC.